This TCR beta chain appears in the sequencing data of a study of post-analysis software for immune sequencing data. Whole-study context: Several disease courses (relapsing-remitting, secondary progressive and progressive-relapsing) of multiple sclerosis were included.

Findings and limits, study-wide: Comparison of patients with controls showed five TRBV segments more frequent in patients, TRBV5-6, TRBV5-1 and TRBV20-1 among them.

Per germline, CDR1 SGHAT and CDR2 FQNNGV. The CDR3 has 16 residues. Unique-molecular-identifier-tagged TCR beta cDNA libraries were used. The T cell input of about 0.85 to 10 million gave a few hundred thousand cDNA molecules. TCRdb re-called the PCR reads through MiXCR, storing one row per CDR3 protein. Of approximately 570,000 distinct CDR3 sequences in the sample, roughly two fifths were seen once. With respect to this clonotype: Antigen: not known. The junction and the germline gene differ at one end; a read error may be behind it.

The chain combines TRBV11-2 with TRBJ2-6; weak D call: TRBD1 (5 bases). The sequenced sample was blood. The origin of this receptor is a girl between 10 and 17 years old with multiple sclerosis. The CDR3 protein is CASSLESWPGANVRTF. CDR3 in DNA: TGTGCCAGCAGCTTAGAGAGTTGGCCTGGGGCCAACGTCCGGACTTTC.